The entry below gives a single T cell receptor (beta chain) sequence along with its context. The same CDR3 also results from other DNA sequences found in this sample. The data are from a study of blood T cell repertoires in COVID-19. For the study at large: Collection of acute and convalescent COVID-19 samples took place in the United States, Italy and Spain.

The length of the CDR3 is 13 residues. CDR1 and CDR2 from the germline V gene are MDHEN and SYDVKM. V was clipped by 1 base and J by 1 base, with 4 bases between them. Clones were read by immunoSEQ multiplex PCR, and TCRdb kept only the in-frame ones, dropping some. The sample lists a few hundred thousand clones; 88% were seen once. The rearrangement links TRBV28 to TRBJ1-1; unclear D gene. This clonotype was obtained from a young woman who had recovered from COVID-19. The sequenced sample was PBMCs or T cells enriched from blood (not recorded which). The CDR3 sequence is CASSLSGNTEAFF. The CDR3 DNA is TGTGCCAGCAGTTTATCGGGGAACACTGAAGCTTTCTTT.